This T cell receptor beta chain was recorded in a study of CD8 T cells in Susac syndrome. Negative magnetic isolation gave CD8+ and CD4+ cells; FACS enriched CD8+ TEMRA. RNA, at about 0.45 to 1 ug, was reverse transcribed with random hexamers. An immunoSEQ multiplex PCR generated amplified TCR beta CDR3 products spanning 54 Vbeta and 13 Jbeta. TCRdb independently ran MiXCR on the immunoSEQ multiplex PCR reads; one entry per CDR3 protein. The sample contains around 170,000 distinct CDR3 sequences, 95% of which appear only once. The source material was CD4+ T cells from PBMCs. This receptor was identified in a human donor with Susac syndrome.

The CDR3 bases are TGTGCCAGCAGTACCGAGGGACGCCTCCTGGGTTCACCCCTCCACTTT. This codes for CASSTEGRLLGSPLHF. This chain uses TRBV12-3 or TRBV12-4 with TRBJ1-6, with D possibly TRBD1 on 5 matching bases. This CDR3 has 16 residues. V shed 5 bases and J shed 9 bases, with 20 bases lying between them.